What follows is one TCR beta chain and its context. TCRdb keeps only in-frame clones here, not all; method: immunoSEQ multiplex PCR. Of some 200,000 clones listed, 86% are singletons. This sample is drawn from a study of blood T cell repertoires in COVID-19. The source is a woman aged 45-65 years in a cohort exposed to, infected with or recovered from COVID-19 (not recorded which). Sequencing was done on a sample of PBMCs or T cells enriched from blood (not recorded which).

Written as DNA, the CDR3 is TGCGCCAGCAGCATAGGACAGGGGGCTGGTGGAAACACCATATATTTT. Translated, it gives CASSIGQGAGGNTIYF. The chain couples TRBV5-1 to TRBJ1-3; 11 bases match TRBD1. CDR1 is SGHRS and CDR2 is YFSETQ in the germline V gene. Germline trimming cut 4 bases from V and 3 bases from J; bases unmatched to any gene: 6. The CDR3 is 16 amino acids.